This T cell receptor beta chain was captured by sequencing in a study of identifying expanded T cells in peripheral blood. Overall study results and limits: Approximately 2-week clone count variance significantly increased as total template count grew.

The sample holds one count of this clone. What it binds is not known. Only in-frame clones appear in the TCRdb table, and some are missing; sequencing was by immunoSEQ multiplex PCR. The sample shows under 90,000 clones, about 91% of them seen only once. Sequenced: blood. The TCR comes from a person aged 18 to 75 in good health.

In DNA form, the CDR3 reads TGTGCCAGCTCACCACAGGGGGCGCACACTGAAGCTTTCTTT. Amino acids: CASSPQGAHTEAFF. V gene TRBV18 combines with J gene TRBJ1-1; TRBD1 agrees at 7 bases. The CDR3 runs 14 residues. With V trimmed by 1 base and J by 3 bases, 2 bases remained unmatched. Germline CDR1 KGHSH, CDR2 LQKENI. Full variable domain (remainder filled in from reference TRBV18 and TRBJ1-1): NAGVMQNPRHLVRRRGQEARLRCSPMKGHSHVYWYRQLPEEGLKFMVYLQKENIIDESGMPKERFSAEFPKEGPSILRIQQVVRGDSAAYFCASSPQGAHTEAFFGQGTRLTVV.